The rows below give T cell receptor beta chains drawn from one sample of a study of PD-1 blockade in classical Hodgkin lymphoma. Libraries were prepared by immunoSEQ multiplex PCR; TCRdb keeps only in-frame clonotypes and omits some of them. Here the sample spans about 10,000 clones, less than 80% being singletons. Sample: peripheral blood mononuclear cells (PBMCs), taken at baseline. These receptors all come from a human donor with classical Hodgkin lymphoma. The CDR3 runs from the conserved cysteine through the conserved F or W. D genes are given only for firm matches. Size tells how often a clone was seen (once, few, many) or the class of an expanded clone, and some rows leave it out.

d_call j_call clone_size v_call cdr3_aa cdr3_nt
TRBD1 TRBJ1-1 NA TRBV10-3 CAISPTGRSEAFF TGTGCCATCAGTCCGACAGGGAGGTCTGAAGCTTTCTTT
NA TRBJ1-1 NA TRBV18 CASSEGLNTEAFF TGTGCCAGCTCGGAGGGGCTGAACACTGAAGCTTTCTTT
TRBD1 TRBJ2-5 NA TRBV6-5 CASSPGTGVFNAQYF TGTGCCAGCAGTCCCGGGACAGGGGTCTTTAACGCCCAGTACTTC
NA TRBJ2-2 NA TRBV11-3 CASSPRGRNTGELFF TGTGCCAGCAGCCCCCGGGGGAGGAACACCGGGGAGCTGTTTTTT
TRBD1 TRBJ2-7 once TRBV5-1 CASTRSDRGHYEQYF TGCGCCAGCACGCGATCGGACAGGGGGCACTACGAGCAGTACTTC
NA TRBJ2-3 NA TRBV2 CASSLGGADTDTQYF TGTGCCAGCAGTCTCGGCGGGGCCGACACAGATACGCAGTATTTT
TRBD1 TRBJ1-5 once TRBV6-1 CASDRAGGNQPQHF TGTGCCAGCGACAGGGCGGGGGGAAATCAGCCCCAGCATTTT
NA TRBJ1-3 few TRBV11-3 CASSPEYGNTIYF TGTGCCAGCAGCCCCGAATATGGAAACACCATATATTTT
NA TRBJ2-5 medium-sized TRBV18 CASSMTLQETQYF TGTGCCAGCTCCATGACGCTCCAAGAGACCCAGTACTTC
NA TRBJ1-3 NA TRBV28 CASSLGGAGNTIYF TGTGCCAGCAGTTTGGGAGGGGCAGGAAACACCATATATTTT
TRBD2 TRBJ2-5 NA TRBV5-4 CASSTRTSGGAVFETQYF TGTGCCAGCAGCACCAGGACTAGCGGGGGGGCCGTTTTTGAGACCCAGTACTTC
NA TRBJ1-2 NA TRBV28 CASSLTDRAYGYTF TGTGCCAGCAGTTTGACGGACCGAGCCTATGGCTACACCTTC
TRBD1 TRBJ2-7 NA TRBV10-3 CAISEAAGGSDNEQYF TGTGCCATCAGTGAGGCTGCAGGGGGATCGGACAACGAGCAGTACTTC
NA TRBJ1-5 NA TRBV28 CASSQGPQPQHF TGTGCCAGCAGCCAGGGGCCCCAGCCCCAGCATTTT
NA TRBJ2-7 NA TRBV10-2 CARGGGRSYEQYF TGCGCCAGAGGAGGGGGCCGATCCTACGAGCAGTACTTC
NA TRBJ1-2 once TRBV30 CAWSFGGGGYTF TGTGCCTGGAGTTTCGGAGGGGGTGGCTACACCTTC
NA TRBJ1-2 large TRBV7-3 CASSLGGGAYGYTF TGTGCCAGCAGCCTCGGCGGGGGAGCCTATGGCTACACCTTC
TRBD1 TRBJ1-1 few TRBV5-1 CASSFDRGTEAFF TGCGCCAGCAGCTTCGACAGGGGCACTGAAGCTTTCTTT
NA TRBJ1-2 NA TRBV10-3 CAISGVAGSGYGYTF TGTGCCATCAGTGGAGTGGCAGGCTCGGGTTATGGCTACACCTTC
NA TRBJ2-1 NA TRBV7-2 CASTQAFGFYNEQFF TGTGCCAGCACCCAAGCCTTCGGGTTCTACAATGAGCAGTTCTTC
TRBD1 TRBJ1-5 few TRBV27 CASSQTQGKGNQPQHF TGTGCCAGCAGTCAAACACAGGGGAAAGGCAATCAGCCCCAGCATTTT
NA TRBJ2-1 NA TRBV5-1 CASSLEGGTYNEQFF TGCGCCAGCAGCTTGGAAGGTGGGACGTACAATGAGCAGTTCTTC
NA TRBJ2-3 NA TRBV5-6 CASSLVTRTDTQYF TGTGCCAGCAGCTTGGTGACTCGCACAGATACGCAGTATTTT
NA TRBJ1-1 NA TRBV5-1 CASSLRENTEAFF TGCGCCAGCAGCTTGAGGGAAAACACTGAAGCTTTCTTT
TRBD2 TRBJ2-2 NA TRBV18 CASSAAVLAGNGELFF TGTGCCAGCTCAGCCGCCGTTTTAGCGGGGAACGGGGAGCTGTTTTTT
NA TRBJ1-4 NA TRBV5-1 CASSLIQGRNEKLFF TGCGCCAGCAGCTTGATTCAGGGGCGAAATGAAAAACTGTTTTTT
NA TRBJ2-3 NA TRBV5-5 CASSAAGRLTDTQYF TGTGCCAGCAGCGCGGCAGGGAGGCTCACAGATACGCAGTATTTT
NA TRBJ1-5 once TRBV12-5 CASGLESNQPQHF TGTGCTAGTGGTTTAGAAAGCAATCAGCCCCAGCATTTT
NA TRBJ1-1 once TRBV7-9 CASSFDGGNAEAFF TGTGCCAGCAGCTTCGATGGCGGGAACGCTGAAGCTTTCTTT
NA TRBJ1-2 NA TRBV5-5 CASSFGAGGNYGYTF TGTGCCAGCAGCTTCGGTGCGGGGGGTAACTATGGCTACACCTTC
NA TRBJ2-7 few TRBV7-2 CASSLGSYYEQYF TGTGCCAGCAGCTTAGGATCCTACTACGAGCAGTACTTC
NA TRBJ2-3 NA TRBV28 CASNSRLGDTQYF TGTGCCAGCAATTCCAGGTTAGGGGATACGCAGTATTTT
TRBD1 TRBJ2-3 once TRBV14 CASSQAIGGVNTDTQYF TGTGCCAGCAGCCAAGCGATAGGGGGCGTCAACACAGATACGCAGTATTTT
TRBD1 TRBJ1-5 medium-sized TRBV5-1 CASRPTGGNQPQHF TGCGCCAGCAGACCCACAGGGGGAAATCAGCCCCAGCATTTT
TRBD2 TRBJ2-7 NA TRBV11-1 CASSLAGLAGEYEQYF TGTGCCAGCAGCTTAGCCGGACTAGCGGGAGAATACGAGCAGTACTTC
TRBD1 TRBJ1-2 NA TRBV29-1 CSVEPTGNNYGYTF TGCAGCGTTGAGCCGACAGGGAATAACTATGGCTACACCTTC
TRBD1 TRBJ1-2 NA TRBV10-3 CAISVQGGYGYTF TGTGCCATCAGTGTACAGGGGGGTTATGGCTACACCTTC
NA TRBJ1-1 NA TRBV10-3 CAISEGAPQAFF TGTGCCATCAGTGAAGGAGCGCCGCAAGCTTTCTTT
TRBD2 TRBJ2-5 NA TRBV7-2 CASSGGAGGRETQYF TGTGCCAGCAGCGGGGGAGCGGGAGGGCGAGAGACCCAGTACTTC
NA TRBJ2-1 NA TRBV15 CATGPSRGSFDEQFF TGTGCCACCGGACCCAGCCGGGGTAGCTTCGATGAGCAGTTCTTC
NA TRBJ1-1 NA TRBV16 CASSPRTGWFDEAFF TGTGCCAGCAGCCCGCGAACCGGGTGGTTTGATGAAGCTTTCTTT
NA TRBJ1-3 once TRBV7-2 CASSRPGTRNTIYF TGTGCCAGCAGCCGCCCCGGGACAAGAAACACCATATATTTT
NA TRBJ1-1 NA TRBV9 CASSPQTAITNTEAFF TGTGCCAGCAGCCCTCAGACGGCCATAACGAACACTGAAGCTTTCTTT
TRBD2 TRBJ2-3 few TRBV10-3 CATGGTSTDTQYF TGTGCCACCGGGGGGACTAGCACAGATACGCAGTATTTT
NA TRBJ1-2 NA TRBV7-2 CASSLDSYGYTF TGTGCCAGCAGCTTGGACTCCTATGGCTACACCTTC
TRBD2 TRBJ2-7 NA TRBV7-8 CASSPQTSGMYEQYF TGTGCCAGCAGCCCACAGACTAGCGGGATGTACGAGCAGTACTTC
NA TRBJ2-1 few TRBV5-1 CASSSGAGSNEQFF TGCGCCAGCAGCTCGGGGGCAGGGTCCAATGAGCAGTTCTTC
NA TRBJ2-3 once TRBV19 CASSMGFTDTQYF TGTGCCAGTAGTATGGGCTTCACAGATACGCAGTATTTT
NA TRBJ2-5 NA TRBV30 CAWSVLEETQYF TGTGCCTGGAGTGTACTGGAAGAGACCCAGTACTTC
TRBD2 TRBJ2-5 few TRBV5-8 CASSLGTSGGPGETQYF TGTGCCAGCAGCTTGGGAACTAGCGGGGGGCCGGGGGAGACCCAGTACTTC
TRBD2 TRBJ2-3 NA TRBV2 CASRGLPDTQYF TGTGCCAGCCGGGGACTACCAGATACGCAGTATTTT
NA TRBJ2-3 few TRBV19 CASSIRLGPRTSKNF TGTGCCAGTAGTATAAGGTTAGGCCCACGAACCTCGAAGAATTTT
TRBD1 TRBJ1-2 NA TRBV5-4 CASSGTGRDGYTF TGTGCCAGCAGCGGGACAGGGAGAGATGGCTACACCTTC